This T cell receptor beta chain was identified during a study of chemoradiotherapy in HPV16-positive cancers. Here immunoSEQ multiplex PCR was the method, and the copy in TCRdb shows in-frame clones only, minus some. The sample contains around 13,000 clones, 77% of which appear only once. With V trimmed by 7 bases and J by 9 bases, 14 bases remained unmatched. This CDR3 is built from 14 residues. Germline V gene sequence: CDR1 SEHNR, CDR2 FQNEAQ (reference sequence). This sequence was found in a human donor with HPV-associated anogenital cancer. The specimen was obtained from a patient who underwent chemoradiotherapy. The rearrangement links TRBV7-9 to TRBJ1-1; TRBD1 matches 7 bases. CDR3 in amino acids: CASTRGGGQDKAFF. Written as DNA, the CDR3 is TGTGCCAGCACCCGGGGGGGCGGACAGGACAAAGCTTTCTTT. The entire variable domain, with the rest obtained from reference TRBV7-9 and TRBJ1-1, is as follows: DTGVSQNPRHKITKRGQNVTFRCDPISEHNRLYWYRQTLGQGPEFLTYFQNEAQLEKSRLLSDRFSAERPKGSFSTLEIQRTEQGDSAMYLCASTRGGGQDKAFFGQGTRLTVV.